This T cell receptor beta chain was identified during a study of cytomegalovirus exposure and HLA in healthy donors. A word on this clone: Its antigen remains unidentified.

The PCR employed 60 Vbeta primers together with 13 Jbeta primers. Clones were sequenced by immunoSEQ multiplex PCR, and TCRdb holds only the in-frame ones, with some missing. Of about 190,000 clones listed, 80% to 85% are singletons. Study results and limitations: In a later analysis, HLA-associated TCR beta chains were more clonally expanded than equally common others. A previous analysis found most TCR beta V segments productive roughly 87% or roughly 30% of the time.

Sequencing input: PBMCs. This TCR was recovered from a woman aged 30 to 39 in good health and CMV-seronegative.

CDR3 sequence (DNA): TGTGCCAGCAGTGAATACCATGGACAGGGAGGAGATACGCAGTATTTT. It codes for CASSEYHGQGGDTQYF. This chain links TRBV25-1 with TRBJ2-3; 8 nucleotides align to TRBD1. V was clipped by 0 bases and J by 5 bases; unmatched bases: 7. This CDR3 is 16 amino acids long. Germline V gives CDR1 MGHDK, CDR2 SYGVNS.